A single sample gave rise to the 14 T cell receptor beta chains below, sequenced in a study of T cell clones after liver transplantation. Using immunoSEQ multiplex PCR, the repertoire was profiled, and TCRdb retains in-frame clones only, with some absent. The sample has 65,000 to 70,000 clones, 90% to 95% seen once. The sample in question was CD4+ T cells from blood, obtained roughly 26 months after liver transplant. All receptors derive from a human patient who received a liver transplant. Some T cells may be the graft donor's.

V gene TRBV11-2 combines with J gene TRBJ2-5, with 7 nucleotides matching TRBD2. Germline V lookup: CDR1 SGHAT, CDR2 FQNNGV. V dropped 5 bases and J dropped 2; count of bases not matched to a gene: 14. The CDR3 contains 17 residues. The DNA of the CDR3 is TGTGCCAGCAGCCGAGGGATAATATCAGCGGGGCAAGAGACCCAGTACTTC. Translating gives CASSRGIISAGQETQYF.

CDR3 bases: TGTGCCAGCAGTTTGGACACCTGGGCGGAAGCTTTCTTT. This translates into CASSLDTWAEAFF. The chain is built from TRBV7-9 and TRBJ1-1; the D gene is possibly TRBD1 (5 bases). V lost 6 bases and J 8 bases, leaving 16 bases between the germline ends. The CDR3 is made up of 13 amino acids. Germline V gene data show CDR1 as SEHNR and CDR2 as FQNEAQ (reference sequence).

V and J are TRBV2 and TRBJ2-5; 8 bases are shared with TRBD1. The J call may not be correct, given that the DNA end is closer to TRBJ2-7. The V gene's germline CDR1 is SNHLY and CDR2 FYNNEI. This CDR3 has 14 residues. CDR3 amino acids: CASSGDRGGYEQYF. The DNA of the CDR3 is TGTGCCAGCAGTGGTGACAGGGGTGGCTACGAGCAGTACTTC.

This clone has just one count. The chain couples TRBV6-5 to TRBJ1-3, with D unresolved. Germline V CDR1 and CDR2: MNHEY, SVGAGI. Trimming cost V 5 bases and J 5 bases, with 13 bases left between them. This CDR3 region has 14 residues. CDR3 bases: TGTGCCAGCAGTCCCCCGGGCGGAAGAAACACCATATATTTT. It yields the protein CASSPPGGRNTIYF.

V gene TRBV11-3 combines with J gene TRBJ2-1, with 10 positions matching TRBD2. After removal of 4 bases from V and 6 bases from J, the junction contained 3 bases not matched to a gene. This CDR3 is 14 amino acids long. CDR1 and CDR2 (germline): SGHNT, YENEEA. CDR3 nucleotide sequence: TGTGCCAGCAGCTCCTCTAGCGGGAGCAATGAGCAGTTCTTC. Its translation is CASSSSSGSNEQFF.

CDR3 region: CSAQEDFYNEQFF. DNA for the CDR3: TGCAGCGCCCAGGAGGACTTCTACAATGAGCAGTTCTTC. The chain uses TRBV29-1 and TRBJ2-1; tentative D call: TRBD2 (5 bases). CDR3 length equals 13 residues. Germline V gene lookup returns CDR1 SQVTM and CDR2 ANQGSEA. V lost 7 bases and J lost 3, with 13 bases in between.

This chain connects TRBV28 to TRBJ1-5; D is unclear. Germline V gene lookup returns CDR1 MDHEN and CDR2 SYDVKM. There are 13 residues in the CDR3. V lost 5 bases to trimming and J lost 4 bases, with 9 bases between them. The CDR3 sequence: CASSPRVNQPQHF. The DNA of the CDR3 is TGTGCCAGCAGTCCGAGGGTGAATCAGCCCCAGCATTTT.

V usage is TRBV6-4 and J usage is TRBJ2-7; D assignment may be TRBD1 or TRBD2 (5 bases each). The CDR3 runs to 13 residues. V was clipped by 6 bases and J by 4 bases, with 13 bases between them. Germline V gene sequence: CDR1 MRHNA, CDR2 SNTAGT. The CDR3 region is CASSSGTVYEQYF. Written as DNA, the CDR3 is TGTGCCAGCAGCTCCGGGACCGTTTACGAGCAGTACTTC.

On this clone itself: Compared with germline, one end of the junction differs, possibly owing to a read error. The V call is TRBV7-7, the J call TRBJ2-1, with 14 positions matching TRBD2. Germline loops: CDR1 SSHAT, CDR2 FNYEAQ (reference sequence). The CDR3 covers 15 residues. The CDR3 loop reads CASSSGLAGVDEQFF. CDR3 DNA: TGTGCTAGCAGCTCGGGACTAGCGGGAGTGGATGAGCAGTTCTTC.

The gene calls are TRBV5-6 and TRBJ2-3; 12 positions match TRBD2. Trimming at V came to 4 bases and at J to 5 bases, leaving 17 bases not matched to a gene. The germline CDR1 and CDR2 sequences are SGHDT and YYEEEE. CDR3 size: 19 residues. The CDR3 sequence: CASSTWDSRLAGAIDTQYF. The CDR3 DNA sequence: TGTGCCAGCAGCACATGGGACAGTCGACTAGCGGGAGCGATAGATACGCAGTATTTT.

On this clone: Additional DNA sequences in this sample encode the identical CDR3. The chain has TRBV18 and TRBJ2-5, with D uncertain. The CDR3 covers 13 residues. Germline CDR1 and CDR2: KGHSH and LQKENI. Trimming removed 3 bases at V and 3 bases at J, with 8 bases between. CDR3 amino acids: CASSPGREETQYF. CDR3 DNA: TGTGCCAGCTCACCGGGCCGGGAAGAGACCCAGTACTTC.

This chain uses TRBV29-1 with TRBJ2-3, with unresolved D. The V and J ends lost 4 bases and 9 bases respectively, with 8 bases between them. There are 10 residues in the CDR3. The germline V gene encodes CDR1 SQVTM and CDR2 ANQGSEA. The CDR3 reads CSVVVRTQYF. Written as DNA, the CDR3 is TGCAGCGTTGTAGTCCGGACGCAGTATTTT.

CDR3 nucleotide sequence: TGCGCCAGCAGTGAGGGGCGGACTTACAATGAGCAGTTCTTC. This codes for CASSEGRTYNEQFF. The chain couples TRBV10-2 to TRBJ2-1, with D perhaps matching TRBD2 (5 bases). CDR3 size: 14 residues. The V gene lost 2 bases and the J gene lost 4 bases, with 9 bases spanning the gap. Germline V gene sequence: CDR1 WSHSY, CDR2 SAAADI.

V gene TRBV9 combines with J gene TRBJ1-2, with D perhaps matching TRBD1 (5 bases). V shed 4 bases and J shed 8 bases, with 12 bases lying between them. The CDR3 contains 12 residues. Germline V CDR1 and CDR2: SGDLS, YYNGEE. DNA of the CDR3: TGTGCCAGCAGCTTGTCAGGGTCCGGCTACACCTTC. Its protein product is CASSLSGSGYTF.